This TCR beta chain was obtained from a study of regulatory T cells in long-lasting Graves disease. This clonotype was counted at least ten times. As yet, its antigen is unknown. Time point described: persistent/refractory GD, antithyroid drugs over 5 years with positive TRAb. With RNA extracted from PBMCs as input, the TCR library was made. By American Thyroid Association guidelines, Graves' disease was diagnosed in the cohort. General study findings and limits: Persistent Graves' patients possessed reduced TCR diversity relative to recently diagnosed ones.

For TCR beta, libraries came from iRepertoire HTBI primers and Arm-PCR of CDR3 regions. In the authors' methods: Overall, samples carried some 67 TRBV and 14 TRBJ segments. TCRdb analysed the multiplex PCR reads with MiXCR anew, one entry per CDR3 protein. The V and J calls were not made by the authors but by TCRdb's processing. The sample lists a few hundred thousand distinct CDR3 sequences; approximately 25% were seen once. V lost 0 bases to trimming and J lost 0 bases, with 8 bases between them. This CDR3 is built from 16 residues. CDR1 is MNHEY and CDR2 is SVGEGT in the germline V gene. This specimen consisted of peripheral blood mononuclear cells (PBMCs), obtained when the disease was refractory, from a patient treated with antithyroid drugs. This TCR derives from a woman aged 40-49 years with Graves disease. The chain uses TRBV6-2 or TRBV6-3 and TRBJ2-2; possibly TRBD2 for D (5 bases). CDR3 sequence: CASSYSTGSNTGELFF. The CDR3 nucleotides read TGTGCCAGCAGTTACTCGACGGGGTCGAACACCGGGGAGCTGTTTTTT.